These 29 T cell receptor beta chains originate from one sample sequenced in a study of blood T cells in healthy people across ages. A second about 6 to 12 cycle PCR used barcoded and J-beta primers. Using its own MiXCR run on the 5' RACE reads, TCRdb lists one record per CDR3 protein. This sample has 600,000 to 1,000,000 distinct CDR3 sequences; approximately 25% occur once, and the top ten carry approximately 4%. These data also featured in a second study, about T cells of mothers and their children.

The specimen was blood. These receptors were taken from a boy aged 5-17 years in good health.

V usage is TRBV7-2 and J usage is TRBJ2-7; 9 bases agree with TRBD2. The assigned J gene may be wrong: the sequence end matches TRBJ2-5 better. In germline, CDR1 is SGHTA, CDR2 FQGNSA. This CDR3 has 15 residues. The CDR3 DNA reads as TGTGCCAGCAGCTTGAATAGCGGGGGCGGGGAGACCCAGTACTTC. Its protein is CASSLNSGGGETQYF.

This clonotype was detected a few times. The J gene is TRBJ2-5, the V gene TRBV29-1, with D possibly being TRBD2 (5 bases). Trimming left V 0 bases short and J 1 base short, with 18 bases between. Germline V gene sequence: CDR1 SQVTM, CDR2 ANQGSEA. The CDR3 totals 17 residues. The CDR3 bases are TGCAGCGTTGAAGATCTTCGGGAACTACCTTCCCAAGAGACCCAGTACTTC. This codes for CSVEDLRELPSQETQYF. Full variable domain (missing parts from reference TRBV29-1 and TRBJ2-5): SAVISQKPSRDICQRGTSLTIQCQVDSQVTMMFWYRQQPGQSLTLIATANQGSEATYESGFVIDKFPISRPNLTFSTLTVSNMSPEDSSIYLCSVEDLRELPSQETQYFGPGTRLLVL.

The V gene is TRBV6-6, the J gene TRBJ1-1, with 9 bases fitting TRBD1. Germline V CDR1 and CDR2: MNHNY, SVGAGI (reference sequence). This CDR3 has 12 residues. The trim removed 5 bases at V and 11 bases at J, leaving 6 bases unmatched. The CDR3 sequence: CASSDGQGRAFF. DNA for the CDR3: TGTGCCAGCAGTGACGGACAGGGGAGGGCTTTCTTT.

The rearrangement links TRBV2 to TRBJ2-1, with 9 bases fitting TRBD1. From germline, CDR1 is SNHLY and CDR2 FYNNEI. There are 15 residues in the CDR3. Trimming removed 2 bases from V and 4 bases from J; junction bases left unmatched: 3. CDR3 in DNA: TGTGCCAGCAGTGAATGGGGACAGGGTTACAATGAGCAGTTCTTC. Protein sequence: CASSEWGQGYNEQFF.

This clonotype was counted between two and nine times. The CDR3, as DNA: TGTGCCAGCACCCTGACAGGGTCAACTGAAGCTTTCTTT. The encoded protein is CASTLTGSTEAFF. The chain employs TRBV7-3 and TRBJ1-1; 7 bases match TRBD1. V dropped 7 bases and J dropped 5; count of bases not matched to a gene: 7. The germline CDR1 and CDR2 sequences are SGHTA and FQGTGA. The CDR3 has 13 residues.

This rearrangement joins TRBV29-1 to TRBJ2-3, with 9 bases matching TRBD2. The junction had 6 bases not matched to a gene; V was cut back by 4 bases and J by 4 bases. Germline V CDR1 and CDR2: SQVTM, ANQGSEA. This CDR3 is built from 14 residues. The DNA for the CDR3 is TGCAGCGTTGGGGTAGCGGGGGATCCAGATACGCAGTATTTT. As protein: CSVGVAGDPDTQYF.

The chain couples TRBV7-2 to TRBJ1-4; 10 bases line up with TRBD1. The CDR3 covers 16 residues. The ends lost 1 base at V and 7 bases at J; junction bases unmatched: 6. The germline V gene encodes CDR1 SGHTA and CDR2 FQGNSA. The CDR3 is CASSLGDRGHREKLFF. The CDR3 nucleotides read TGTGCCAGCAGCTTAGGAGACAGGGGGCACCGTGAAAAACTGTTTTTT.

The CDR3 loop is CASSLWLADYNEQFF. The CDR3 DNA sequence: TGTGCCAGCAGTTTATGGCTAGCGGACTACAATGAGCAGTTCTTC. This rearrangement joins TRBV28 to TRBJ2-5, with 7 bases matching TRBD2. The J call may not be correct, given that the DNA end is closer to TRBJ2-1. This CDR3 is built from 15 residues. Germline CDR1 reads MDHEN; CDR2 reads SYDVKM.

This clonotype turned up a few times. The chain uses TRBV4-1 and TRBJ2-5; no clear D. TRBJ2-7 explains the end of the DNA better; the J call may be wrong. Germline CDR1 MGHRA, CDR2 YSYEKL. The CDR3 length is 13 residues. CDR3 sequence reads: CASSHELGNEQYF. CDR3 bases: TGCGCCAGCAGCCATGAACTGGGGAACGAGCAGTACTTC.

The chain couples TRBV12-3 or TRBV12-4 to TRBJ2-5; possible D gene TRBD1, 5 bases. The J call could be wrong; TRBJ2-7 is a better fit for the DNA end. The CDR3 runs to 14 residues. CDR3 in amino acids: CASSFGGQTYEQYF. For the CDR3, the DNA is TGTGCCAGCAGTTTTGGCGGACAAACCTACGAGCAGTACTTC.

This clonotype was counted many times. The rearrangement joins TRBV7-9 to TRBJ2-5; 9 bases are shared with TRBD1. The length of the CDR3 is 14 residues. Germline lookup yields CDR1 SEHNR and CDR2 FQNEAQ (reference sequence). With V trimmed by 5 bases and J by 5 bases, 6 bases remained unmatched. In DNA, the CDR3 is TGTGCCAGCAGCAGGACAGGGGCGGGGGAGACCCAGTACTTC. This gives the protein CASSRTGAGETQYF.

This clonotype was seen a few times. This chain joins TRBV28 and TRBJ2-7; a weak D match, TRBD1 (6 bases). Between the trimmed V and J ends, which lost 4 bases and 5 bases, there was a span of 9 bases. The length of the CDR3 is 12 residues. From germline, CDR1 is MDHEN and CDR2 SYDVKM. The CDR3 here is CASSSRGHEQYF. The CDR3 nucleotides read TGTGCCAGCAGTTCCAGGGGACACGAGCAGTACTTC.

For this clonotype: The junction and the germline gene differ at one end; a read error may be behind it. The V gene is TRBV9, the J gene TRBJ1-2; D unresolved. The CDR3 length is 15 residues. Looked up from germline, CDR1 is SGDLS and CDR2 is YYNGEE. DNA of the CDR3: TGTGCCAGCGGCGTAGAAGTATTCCCTAACTATGGCTACACCTTC. Its translation is CASGVEVFPNYGYTF. Using reference TRBV9 and TRBJ1-2 for the parts outside the CDR3, the full variable domain is DSGVTQTPKHLITATGQRVTLRCSPRSGDLSVYWYQQSLDQGLQFLIQYYNGEERAKGNILERFSAQQFPDLHSELNLSSLELGDSALYFCASGVEVFPNYGYTFGSGTRLTVV.

V usage is TRBV29-1 and J usage is TRBJ1-2; D gene uncertain. The CDR3 contains 13 residues. Germline values: CDR1 SQVTM, CDR2 ANQGSEA. V lost 2 bases and J lost 4, with 11 bases in between. As DNA, the CDR3 is TGCAGCGTTGAACCCCAAGGTAGCTATGGCTACACCTTC. Protein: CSVEPQGSYGYTF.

V usage is TRBV12-3 or TRBV12-4 and J usage is TRBJ2-5, with D uncertain. The end of the DNA fits TRBJ2-1 better, so the J call may be wrong. This CDR3 has 14 amino acids. The CDR3 spells CASRPPEGYNEQFF. CDR3 DNA: TGTGCCAGCAGACCACCCGAAGGATACAATGAGCAGTTCTTC.

There are a few counts of this clonotype. V usage is TRBV4-3 and J usage is TRBJ2-5; no clear D. There are 15 residues in the CDR3. Germline CDR1 is LGHNA and CDR2 is YSLEER. V was pared by 0 bases and J by 5 bases, with 13 bases between. The CDR3 DNA sequence: TGCGCCAGCAGCCAAGAGTTCAGGATGGCGGAGACCCAGTACTTC. Translating gives CASSQEFRMAETQYF.

The chain joins TRBV29-1 to TRBJ2-1; a possible D gene is TRBD2 (5 bases). The CDR3 totals 11 residues. The V end lost 6 bases, the J end lost 7 bases, and 10 bases lay between the germline ends. Germline V CDR1 and CDR2: SQVTM, ANQGSEA. The CDR3 region is CSVLGENEQFF. DNA of the CDR3: TGCAGCGTACTAGGTGAGAATGAGCAGTTCTTC.

The V call is TRBV28, the J call TRBJ1-1; D ambiguous. With 8 bases removed from V and 1 base from J, the gap between germline ends came to 8 bases. The CDR3 contains 12 residues. In germline, CDR1 is MDHEN, CDR2 SYDVKM. Written as DNA, the CDR3 is TGTGCCAGCGGTAGAACGAACACTGAAGCTTTCTTT. Residues: CASGRTNTEAFF.

The genes are TRBV5-5 and TRBJ1-2; 7 positions match TRBD1. CDR1 is SGHKS and CDR2 is YYEKEE in the germline V gene (reference sequence). This CDR3 spans 13 amino acids. V shed 8 bases, J shed 4 bases, and the junction held 8 bases outside the gene matches. CDR3 nucleotides: TGTGCCAGGTGGCTAGGGGGCAGCTATGGCTACACCTTC. Its protein product is CARWLGGSYGYTF.

The chain carries TRBV21-1 and TRBJ2-7; TRBD1, the table's D call, was not compared with the DNA. TRBV21-1 is noted as a pseudogene. The CDR3 totals 15 residues. Here the CDR3 DNA reads TGTGTCAGCAGCAAACCGGGGACAGATACCTACGAGCAGTACTTC. This encodes CVSSKPGTDTYEQYF.

This clonotype was found a few times. The chain links TRBV10-3 to TRBJ2-3; the D is unclear. The CDR3 extends over 12 amino acids. The ends were cut back, 2 bases at V and 1 base at J, with 1 base in the middle. Germline loops: CDR1 ENHRY, CDR2 SYGVKD. This CDR3 reads CAISEGTDTQYF. CDR3 sequence (DNA): TGTGCCATCAGTGAGGGCACAGATACGCAGTATTTT.

The chain recombines TRBV7-2 with TRBJ2-5, with D unresolved. Trimming took 1 base from V and 3 from J, leaving 12 bases between them. The CDR3 covers 15 residues. Per germline, CDR1 SGHTA and CDR2 FQGNSA. Here the CDR3 DNA reads TGTGCCAGCAGCTTAGTTGGGCGTTGGGAAGAGACCCAGTACTTC. Protein: CASSLVGRWEETQYF. Full variable domain (missing parts from reference TRBV7-2 and TRBJ2-5): GAGVSQSPSNKVTEKGKDVELRCDPISGHTALYWYRQSLGQGLEFLIYFQGNSAPDKSGLPSDRFSAERTGGSVSTLTIQRTQQEDSAVYLCASSLVGRWEETQYFGPGTRLLVL.

This clonotype was observed a handful of times. The rearrangement links TRBV29-1 to TRBJ2-7; tentatively, D is TRBD1 or TRBD2 (6 bases each). The V and J ends lost 5 bases and 8 bases respectively, with 28 bases between them. This CDR3 is 16 amino acids long. Germline V gene lookup returns CDR1 SQVTM and CDR2 ANQGSEA. CDR3 protein: CSVTGVGGRVAPQQYF. CDR3 in DNA: TGCAGCGTTACGGGGGTAGGGGGGCGTGTCGCGCCCCAGCAGTACTTC.

This clonotype turned up a few times. The chain has TRBV5-1 and TRBJ2-3; D unclear. Germline-derived CDR1 and CDR2 are SGHRS and YFSETQ. The CDR3 is made up of 13 amino acids. Trimming took off 1 base at V and 6 bases at J, with 9 bases between the two ends. The CDR3 DNA sequence: TGCGCCAGCAGCTTGTTATCGCCGGATACGCAGTATTTT. It is translated as CASSLLSPDTQYF. Based on the CDR3 plus reference TRBV5-1 and TRBJ2-3, the full variable domain is KAGVTQTPRYLIKTRGQQVTLSCSPISGHRSVSWYQQTPGQGLQFLFEYFSETQRNKGNFPGRFSGRQFSNSRSEMNVSTLELGDSALYLCASSLLSPDTQYFGPGTRLTVL.

This clonotype has a handful of counts. V usage is TRBV28 and J usage is TRBJ1-4; D not resolved. Germline V gives CDR1 MDHEN, CDR2 SYDVKM. The CDR3 spans 15 residues. The V end lost 3 bases, the J end lost 2 bases, and 10 bases lay between the germline ends. The CDR3 nucleotides read TGTGCCAGCAGTTTGGCGGGCAGGACTAATGAAAAACTGTTTTTT. Translating it yields CASSLAGRTNEKLFF.

In its sample, this clonotype was seen once. At one end the junction does not follow the germline gene, possibly because of a read error. This sequence joins TRBV6-2 or TRBV6-3 and TRBJ2-7; tentative D call: TRBD2 (6 bases). The germline V gene encodes CDR1 MNHEY and CDR2 SVGEGT. CDR3 length: 15 amino acids. CDR3 in DNA: TGTGCCAGCAGGCACCGGGGAGGAAGCTCCTACGAGCGGTACTTC. Amino acid sequence: CASRHRGGSSYERYF.

This clonotype was detected a few times. The chain is built from TRBV30 and TRBJ1-1, with TRBD1 identical over 7 bases. Trimming at V came to 5 bases and at J to 6 bases, leaving 6 bases not matched to a gene. Germline CDR1 is GTSNPN and CDR2 is SVGIG (reference sequence). This CDR3 is built from 12 residues. Here the CDR3 reads CAWARGTAEAFF. CDR3 nucleotides: TGTGCCTGGGCCCGGGGGACAGCTGAAGCTTTCTTT.

The rearrangement links TRBV29-1 to TRBJ2-1, with TRBD2 matching over 8 bases. Per germline, CDR1 SQVTM and CDR2 ANQGSEA. CDR3 length: 18 residues. Trimming removed 0 bases from V and 7 bases from J; junction bases left unmatched: 17. The CDR3 coding sequence is TGCAGCGTTGAAGACGATGGGGTCTTGGCGGGAGGTTGGAATGAGCAGTTCTTC. Its protein is CSVEDDGVLAGGWNEQFF.

This clonotype has just a few counts. The gene calls are TRBV7-2 and TRBJ2-2; D gene unclear. V lost 1 base and J 6 bases, leaving 9 bases between the germline ends. This CDR3 contains 14 residues. Germline V gives CDR1 SGHTA, CDR2 FQGNSA. DNA of the CDR3: TGTGCCAGCAGCTTAGGAAGCTACCCCGGGGAGCTGTTTTTT. This encodes CASSLGSYPGELFF.